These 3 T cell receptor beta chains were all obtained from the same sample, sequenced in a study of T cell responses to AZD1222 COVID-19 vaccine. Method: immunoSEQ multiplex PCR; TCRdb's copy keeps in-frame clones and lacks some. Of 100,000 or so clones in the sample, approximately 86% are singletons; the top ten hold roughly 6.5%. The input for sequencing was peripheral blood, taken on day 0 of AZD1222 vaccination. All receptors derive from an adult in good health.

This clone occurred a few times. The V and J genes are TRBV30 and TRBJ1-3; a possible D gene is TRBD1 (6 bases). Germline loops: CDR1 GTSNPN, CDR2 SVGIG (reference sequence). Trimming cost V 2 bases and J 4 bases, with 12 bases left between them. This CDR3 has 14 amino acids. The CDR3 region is CAWSYTGRGNTIYF. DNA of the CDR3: TGTGCCTGGAGTTATACAGGGAGGGGAAACACCATATATTTT.

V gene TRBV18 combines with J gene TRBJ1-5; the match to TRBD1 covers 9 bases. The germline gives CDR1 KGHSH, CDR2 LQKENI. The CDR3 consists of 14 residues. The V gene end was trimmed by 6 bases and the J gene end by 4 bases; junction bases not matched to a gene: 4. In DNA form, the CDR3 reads TGTGCCAGCTCGACCGGGACAGGGAATCAGCCCCAGCATTTT. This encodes CASSTGTGNQPQHF.

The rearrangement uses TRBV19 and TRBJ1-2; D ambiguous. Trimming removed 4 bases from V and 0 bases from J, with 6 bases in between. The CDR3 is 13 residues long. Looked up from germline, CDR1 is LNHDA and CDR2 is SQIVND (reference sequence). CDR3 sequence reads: CASSRESNYGYTF. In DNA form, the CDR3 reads TGTGCCAGTAGTAGGGAATCTAACTATGGCTACACCTTC.